The present entry profiles one TCR beta chain with its context. This record belongs to a study of blood T cell repertoires in COVID-19. Study-level background: In each case, the material was cDNA or gDNA derived from T cells, B-cell-depleted T cells, or PBMCs.

Produced via immunoSEQ multiplex PCR; TCRdb's table is partial and in-frame only. The sample has some 130,000 clones, around 89% seen once. Looked up from germline, CDR1 is MNHEY and CDR2 is SMNVEV (reference sequence). Trimming removed 3 bases at V and 0 bases at J, with 9 bases between. The CDR3 sequence is 15 residues long. The chain combines TRBV27 with TRBJ2-4; D is unclear. The clonotype was recovered from a man aged 60 to 69 with COVID-19, enrolled during active disease. The specimen was peripheral blood. The DNA for the CDR3 is TGTGCCAGCAGTTTTCCCCCAGTAGCCAAAAACATTCAGTACTTC. Its translation is CASSFPPVAKNIQYF.